This T cell receptor (beta chain) was recorded in a study of cytotoxic CD8 clonotypes in ibrutinib-treated CLL. Whole-study context: Complete response was seen in 2 patients and partial in some 25; about twelve progressed and roughly 14 stayed remitted after a median 68 months. General study points: Age-matched healthy donor levels were exceeded by baseline clonality, which tracked circulating CD8+ T-cell counts.

CDR3 size: 12 residues. V gave up 5 bases and J gave up 6 bases, with 10 bases separating them. Per the germline V gene, CDR1 is MNHEY and CDR2 is SMNVEV (reference sequence). As concerns this clone: The antigen is not known.

Depth targeted 1 in 200,000 to 1 in 1 million T cells, averaging 10x coverage per clonotype. TCRdb's table, derived via immunoSEQ multiplex PCR, lists solely in-frame clones and lacks some. In the table there are approximately 130,000 clones, around 84% of which are singletons. This specimen was PBMCs, taken after 24 months of ibrutinib treatment. The origin of this receptor is a human donor with chronic lymphocytic leukemia. The rearrangement joins TRBV27 to TRBJ1-2, with no clear D. The CDR3 DNA reads as TGTGCCAGCAGTCATGGGGATCATGGCTACACCTTC. Protein: CASSHGDHGYTF.